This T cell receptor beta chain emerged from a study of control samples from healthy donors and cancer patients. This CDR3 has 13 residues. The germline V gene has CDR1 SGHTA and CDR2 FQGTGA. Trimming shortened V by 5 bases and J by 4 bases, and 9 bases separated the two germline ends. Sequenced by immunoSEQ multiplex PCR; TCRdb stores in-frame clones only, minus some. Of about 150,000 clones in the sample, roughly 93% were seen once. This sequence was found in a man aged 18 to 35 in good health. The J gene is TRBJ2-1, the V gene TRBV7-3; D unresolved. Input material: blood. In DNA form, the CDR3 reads TGTGCCAGCAGCCTAGACATTTACAATGAGCAGTTCTTC. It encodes CASSLDIYNEQFF.